This T cell receptor (beta chain) was recorded in a study of blood T cell repertoires in COVID-19. Across the whole study: Spain, Italy and the United States supplied samples that represented acute and convalescent COVID-19. Nucleic acid was either cDNA or gDNA, and it came from T cells, B-cell-depleted T cells, or PBMCs.

Sequencing used immunoSEQ multiplex PCR; TCRdb keeps in-frame clones, though not all of them. The profile covers 150,000 to 200,000 clones, with roughly four fifths appearing a single time and around 7% taken by the ten largest. In assigning cohorts, the study relied on participant-reported clinical history. Recovered Cohort 3 donors showed two negative PCRs, clearance, or symptom resolution. The CDR3 runs 11 residues. Germline V gives CDR1 SNHLY, CDR2 FYNNEI. Between the trimmed V and J ends, which lost 10 bases and 6 bases, there was a span of 12 bases. The sample taken for sequencing was PBMCs or T cells enriched from blood (not recorded which). This clonotype was obtained from a man aged 35 to 55 who had recovered from COVID-19. The rearrangement links TRBV2 to TRBJ1-2; tentatively, D is TRBD1 (6 bases). In DNA form, the CDR3 reads TGTGCCACGTGGGGGGGCGATGGCTACACCTTC. Residues: CATWGGDGYTF.